The 26 T cell receptor beta chains below all came from one sample that was sequenced in a study of T cell changes during pregnancy in multiple sclerosis. Method: immunoSEQ multiplex PCR; TCRdb's copy keeps in-frame clones and lacks some. The top ten hold more than 1.5% of the sample, which has almost 95,000 clones, about 92% seen once. The material was peripheral blood, obtained in the first trimester of pregnancy. The receptors were sampled from a female donor with multiple sclerosis, enrolled in a pregnancy study.

The gene calls are TRBV29-1 and TRBJ1-2, with D possibly matching TRBD1 (6 bases). The V and J ends lost 7 bases and 4 bases respectively, with 16 bases between them. The germline CDR1 and CDR2 sequences are SQVTM and ANQGSEA. CDR3 length: 13 residues. The chain's CDR3 is CSAVGGQSYGYTF. CDR3 sequence (DNA): TGCAGCGCTGTGGGGGGGCAGAGCTATGGCTACACCTTC.

The V gene is TRBV5-1, the J gene TRBJ2-5; 10 bases align to TRBD2. The germline CDR1 and CDR2 sequences are SGHRS and YFSETQ. J lost 2 bases, V lost 6 bases, and 13 bases had no gene match. This CDR3 region has 17 residues. The CDR3 coding sequence is TGCGCCAGCACTCCCTTAGGTGAAGCGGGAGGGCAAGAGACCCAGTACTTC. It encodes CASTPLGEAGGQETQYF.

V usage is TRBV5-1 and J usage is TRBJ2-5; no definite D call. CDR1 SGHRS and CDR2 YFSETQ come from the germline V gene. The germline V and J ends were trimmed by 6 bases and 4 bases, with 13 bases remaining between them. The CDR3 spans 13 residues. The CDR3 reads CASTENSRETQYF. The CDR3 DNA reads TGCGCCAGCACGGAGAATTCGAGAGAGACCCAGTACTTC. Full variable domain (outside the CDR3, taken from reference TRBV5-1 and TRBJ2-5): KAGVTQTPRYLIKTRGQQVTLSCSPISGHRSVSWYQQTPGQGLQFLFEYFSETQRNKGNFPGRFSGRQFSNSRSEMNVSTLELGDSALYLCASTENSRETQYFGPGTRLLVL.

The chain combines TRBV11-2 with TRBJ2-5; the match to TRBD2 covers 8 bases. The V gene end was trimmed by 4 bases and the J gene end by 5 bases; junction bases not matched to a gene: 12. The CDR3 runs 16 residues. Germline V CDR1 and CDR2: SGHAT, FQNNGV. This chain's CDR3 is CASSSLAGRAWETQYF. In nucleotides, the CDR3 is TGTGCCAGCAGCTCGTTGGCCGGGAGGGCCTGGGAGACCCAGTACTTC.

This chain connects TRBV7-2 to TRBJ2-5, with D perhaps matching TRBD2 (6 bases). The CDR3 covers 16 residues. Germline assignment: CDR1 SGHTA and CDR2 FQGNSA. V lost 1 base and J lost 2, with 14 bases in between. The CDR3: CASSLVDRGTQETQYF. The CDR3 nucleotides are TGTGCCAGCAGCTTAGTTGATCGCGGGACGCAAGAGACCCAGTACTTC.

The V and J genes are TRBV6-5 and TRBJ1-2; 7 nucleotides align to TRBD1. From germline, CDR1 is MNHEY and CDR2 SVGAGI. The CDR3 has 14 residues. Trimming removed 2 bases from V and 4 bases from J; junction bases left unmatched: 4. The CDR3 bases are TGTGCCAGCAGTTACCACCGGGACAGCTATGGCTACACCTTC. Its translation: CASSYHRDSYGYTF.

The CDR3 sequence is CASSQVPGVAYNEQFF. The CDR3 DNA is TGCGCCAGCAGCCAAGTTCCGGGAGTTGCCTACAATGAGCAGTTCTTC. The chain has TRBV4-1 and TRBJ2-1; a weak D match, TRBD2 (6 bases). The CDR3 length is 16 residues. V lost 1 base and J 2 bases, leaving 12 bases between the germline ends. Germline lookup yields CDR1 MGHRA and CDR2 YSYEKL.

J is TRBJ1-2 and V is TRBV10-3; no clear D. CDR3 length equals 14 residues. The V and J ends lost 0 bases and 5 bases respectively, with 10 bases between them. Per the germline V gene, CDR1 is ENHRY and CDR2 is SYGVKD. CDR3 loop: CAISESMTSYGYTF. CDR3 DNA: TGTGCCATCAGTGAGTCGATGACAAGTTATGGCTACACCTTC.

V gene TRBV27 combines with J gene TRBJ2-1; D remains unclear. The CDR3 consists of 15 residues. The V gene's germline CDR1 is MNHEY and CDR2 SMNVEV (reference sequence). The germline V and J ends were trimmed by 7 bases and 3 bases, with 16 bases remaining between them. In nucleotides, the CDR3 is TGTGCCAGCACCCCTCACAGCCGAATCTACAATGAGCAGTTCTTC. Encoded protein: CASTPHSRIYNEQFF.

The rearrangement joins TRBV15 to TRBJ2-2, with D perhaps matching TRBD1 (5 bases). The CDR3 spans 13 residues. Trimming removed 8 bases from V and 6 bases from J, with 13 bases in between. CDR1 and CDR2 (germline): LNHNV, YYDKDF (reference sequence). CDR3 in DNA: TGTGCCACCGGGCAGGGCTCCGCCGGGGAGCTGTTTTTT. Its translation is CATGQGSAGELFF.

The chain is built from TRBV27 and TRBJ1-5; D gene ambiguous. V dropped 8 bases and J dropped 3 bases, with 11 bases sitting between them. The CDR3 spans 13 residues. Per germline, CDR1 MNHEY and CDR2 SMNVEV (reference sequence). The CDR3 spells CASLTYSNQPQHF. CDR3 DNA sequence: TGTGCCAGCCTCACCTATTCCAATCAGCCCCAGCATTTT.

This clone came up many times. The CDR3, as DNA: TGTGCCATCACCCCGGGGTCCGATTCGGCTTTCTTT. Its translation is CAITPGSDSAFF. The chain carries TRBV27 and TRBJ1-1; D remains ambiguous. CDR1 MNHEY and CDR2 SMNVEV come from the germline V gene (reference sequence). Trimming took off 10 bases at V and 11 bases at J, with 20 bases between the two ends. The CDR3 loop spans 12 amino acids.

This chain joins TRBV11-1 and TRBJ2-1; D possibly corresponds to TRBD2 (5 bases). This CDR3 is built from 12 residues. V lost 0 bases and J 10 bases, leaving 7 bases between the germline ends. CDR1 SGHAT and CDR2 FQDESV come from the germline V gene (reference sequence). In nucleotides, the CDR3 is TGTGCCAGCAGCTTAGCGGAGCGGGAGCAGTTCTTC. Protein: CASSLAEREQFF.

The chain carries TRBV5-1 and TRBJ1-1; 9 nucleotides line up with TRBD1. Germline CDR1 and CDR2: SGHRS and YFSETQ. V shed 4 bases, J shed 6 bases, and the junction held 10 bases outside the gene matches. The CDR3 runs to 15 residues. CDR3 sequence (DNA): TGCGCCAGCAGCGACCCACAGGGGGCGGGGGCTGAAGCTTTCTTT. This gives the protein CASSDPQGAGAEAFF.

V is TRBV11-2 and J is TRBJ1-2; D is possibly TRBD1 (6 bases). CDR3 length equals 16 residues. The V and J ends lost 5 bases and 2 bases respectively, with 18 bases between them. Per germline, CDR1 SGHAT and CDR2 FQNNGV. Written as DNA, the CDR3 is TGTGCCAGCAGCAACCCACGGACAGCTAAAAACTATGGCTACACCTTC. It codes for CASSNPRTAKNYGYTF.

The rearrangement uses TRBV5-1 and TRBJ2-7, with TRBD2 identical over 13 bases. V shed 3 bases, J shed 4 bases, and the junction held 7 bases outside the gene matches. Germline V gene data show CDR1 as SGHRS and CDR2 as YFSETQ. The CDR3 loop spans 16 amino acids. The CDR3 coding sequence is TGCGCCAGCAGCTATACTGGACTAGCGGGAGCGTACGAGCAGTACTTC. Translating it yields CASSYTGLAGAYEQYF.

This chain links TRBV7-9 with TRBJ2-7; TRBD2 aligns across 13 bases. Germline V CDR1 and CDR2: SEHNR, FQNEAQ (reference sequence). The CDR3 is made up of 16 amino acids. V shed 3 bases and J 2 bases; nucleotides not matched to a gene: 4. Here the CDR3 reads CASSFGGLAGAYEQYF. DNA of the CDR3: TGTGCCAGCAGCTTCGGTGGACTAGCGGGGGCCTACGAGCAGTACTTC.

The CDR3 protein is CASSSDSEGYEQYF. The CDR3 nucleotides read TGTGCCAGCAGCTCGGACAGTGAAGGCTACGAGCAGTACTTC. This chain connects TRBV27 to TRBJ2-7; D is perhaps TRBD1 (6 bases). Germline-derived CDR1 and CDR2 are MNHEY and SMNVEV (reference sequence). CDR3 length equals 14 residues. With 6 bases removed from V and 3 bases from J, the gap between germline ends came to 15 bases.

This clone appeared a single time. The chain is built from TRBV19 and TRBJ2-1; 8 nucleotides align to TRBD1. This CDR3 is 15 amino acids long. V trimming: 8 bases; J trimming: 10 bases; junction bases outside the gene matches: 16. Germline assignment: CDR1 LNHDA and CDR2 SQIVND (reference sequence). The CDR3 is CASRLGQGRRGEQFF. In DNA, the CDR3 is TGTGCCAGTCGACTAGGACAGGGACGGCGCGGCGAGCAGTTCTTC.

The chain recombines TRBV2 with TRBJ1-2; 7 nucleotides align to TRBD1. The CDR3 has 13 amino acids. The germline CDR1 and CDR2 sequences are SNHLY and FYNNEI. Trimming removed 10 bases from V and 3 bases from J; junction bases left unmatched: 8. Here the CDR3 DNA reads TGTGCCACTCATACAGGGGTAGACTATGGCTACACCTTC. Protein product: CATHTGVDYGYTF.

The J gene is TRBJ1-4, the V gene TRBV29-1, with D possibly being TRBD1 (6 bases). Germline CDR1 reads SQVTM; CDR2 reads ANQGSEA. Trimming removed 4 bases from V and 2 bases from J, with 17 bases in between. The CDR3 is 16 residues long. Written as DNA, the CDR3 is TGCAGCGTTGTAGTAACCGGGGGGCTGACTAATGAAAAACTGTTTTTT. It codes for CSVVVTGGLTNEKLFF.

V gene TRBV30 combines with J gene TRBJ2-3; 10 nucleotides agree with TRBD2. V gave up 7 bases and J gave up 3 bases; unmatched junction bases: 1. The length of the CDR3 is 12 residues. The germline V gene encodes CDR1 GTSNPN and CDR2 SVGIG (reference sequence). CDR3 region: CALTSGTDTQYF. Here the CDR3 DNA reads TGTGCCTTGACTAGCGGGACAGATACGCAGTATTTT.

The chain is built from TRBV5-1 and TRBJ1-3; D gene unclear. Per the germline V gene, CDR1 is SGHRS and CDR2 is YFSETQ. The CDR3 is 13 amino acids. Trimming took 5 bases from V and 4 from J, leaving 10 bases between them. CDR3 region: CASSVRTGNTIYF. In DNA, the CDR3 is TGCGCCAGCAGTGTCCGTACAGGAAACACCATATATTTT.

This chain connects TRBV30 to TRBJ2-3; 9 bases agree with TRBD1. The V segment lost 0 bases and the J segment 1 base; nucleotides outside the gene matches: 11. This CDR3 has 18 amino acids. Germline assignment: CDR1 GTSNPN and CDR2 SVGIG (reference sequence). In nucleotides, the CDR3 is TGTGCCTGGAGTGTCCCGCCCAACAGGGGGCAAGGCACAGATACGCAGTATTTT. Translation: CAWSVPPNRGQGTDTQYF.

In this sample, this clone turned up once. V gene TRBV6-5 combines with J gene TRBJ2-7; 9 bases are shared with TRBD1. Germline V gives CDR1 MNHEY, CDR2 SVGAGI. V dropped 7 bases and J dropped 5; count of bases not matched to a gene: 6. The CDR3 sequence is 13 residues long. CDR3 nucleotide sequence: TGTGCCAGCACCCGACAGGGGGGCAACGAGCAGTACTTC. This gives the protein CASTRQGGNEQYF.

The V gene is TRBV4-2, the J gene TRBJ2-7; D is possibly TRBD2 (5 bases). The CDR3 runs 15 residues. Germline V gene data show CDR1 as LGHNA and CDR2 as YNFKEQ. Trimming shortened V by 0 bases and J by 2 bases, and 11 bases separated the two germline ends. The DNA for the CDR3 is TGTGCCAGCAGCCAAGATTGGAGGTCGCCCTACGAGCAGTACTTC. The encoded protein is CASSQDWRSPYEQYF.